This T cell receptor beta chain was sequenced during a study of low-dose radiotherapy and immunotherapy resistance in tumors. Whole-study context: Cohort 1 was given 0.5 Gy per fraction every 2 weeks, for 6.5 Gy total. Intravenous cyclophosphamide 200 mg/m2 was given every two weeks, one day before radiation and immunotherapy. Patients took aspirin 300 mg by mouth once daily. This continued for four cycles, starting on cycle 1 day 1.

Indicated time point: before trial treatment. Donors were given nivolumab, ipilimumab, aspirin, low-dose cyclophosphamide and low-dose radiotherapy. Alpha and beta chains were covered, as first-strand cDNA relied on TRAV- and TRBV-specific primers. TCRs were put through approximately 20 PCR cycles of amplification with Phusion. A constant-region primer and the V-primer adapter served as the primer pair. TCRdb analysed the reads with MiXCR anew, one entry per CDR3 protein. The sample has 64,000 or so distinct CDR3 sequences; more than 25% are singletons. CDR1 is MNHEY and CDR2 is SVGEGT in the germline V gene. V dropped 8 bases and J dropped 5; count of bases not matched to a gene: 22. The CDR3 runs 18 residues.

The chain uses TRBV6-2 or TRBV6-3 and TRBJ2-5; 8 nucleotides agree with TRBD2. The sequence came from a female donor with ovarian cancer. Material: PBMCs, obtained before treatment. The CDR3 DNA reads TGTGCCAGCTCCCGAGGGGGAAAAGGGGCCTCGGGGGGGGAGACCCAGTACTTC. It is translated as CASSRGGKGASGGETQYF.